This T cell receptor (beta chain) was observed in a study of blood T cell repertoires in COVID-19. Authors' processing steps: It was from reference gene primer amplification that nucleated cell counts were estimated. Using immunoSEQ multiplex PCR, the repertoire was profiled, and TCRdb retains in-frame clones only, with some absent. The V and J calls and the clone size are those of that table, but D and trimming were determined from the DNA. The sample lists approximately 110,000 clones; around 85% were seen once. This clonotype was obtained from a human donor in a cohort sampled during active COVID-19. The material sequenced was peripheral blood.

This CDR3 reads CASSQGADSPLHF. In DNA, the CDR3 is TGTGCCAGCAGCCAAGGGGCAGATTCACCCCTCCACTTT. This sequence joins TRBV3-1 (or the pseudogene TRBV3-2) and TRBJ1-6; no clear D gene. V was pared by 1 base and J by 8 bases, with 6 bases between. Germline loops: CDR1 LGHDT, CDR2 YNNKEL (reference sequence). The CDR3 covers 13 residues.